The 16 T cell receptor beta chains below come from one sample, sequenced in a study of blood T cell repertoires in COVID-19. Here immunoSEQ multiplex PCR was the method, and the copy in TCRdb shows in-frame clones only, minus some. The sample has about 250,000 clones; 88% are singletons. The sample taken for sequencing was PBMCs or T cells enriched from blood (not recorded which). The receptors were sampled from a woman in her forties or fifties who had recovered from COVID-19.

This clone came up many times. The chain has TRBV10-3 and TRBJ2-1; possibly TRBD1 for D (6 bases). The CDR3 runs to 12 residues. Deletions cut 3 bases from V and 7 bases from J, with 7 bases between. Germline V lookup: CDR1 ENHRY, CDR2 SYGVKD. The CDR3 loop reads CAISEGGNEQFF. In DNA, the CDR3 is TGTGCCATCAGTGAAGGGGGAAATGAGCAGTTCTTC.

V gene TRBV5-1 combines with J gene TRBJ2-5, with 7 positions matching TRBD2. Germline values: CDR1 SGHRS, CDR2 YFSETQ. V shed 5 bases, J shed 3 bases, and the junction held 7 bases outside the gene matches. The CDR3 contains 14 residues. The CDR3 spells CASSRSGSEETQYF. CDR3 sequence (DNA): TGCGCCAGCAGTCGTAGCGGGTCCGAAGAGACCCAGTACTTC.

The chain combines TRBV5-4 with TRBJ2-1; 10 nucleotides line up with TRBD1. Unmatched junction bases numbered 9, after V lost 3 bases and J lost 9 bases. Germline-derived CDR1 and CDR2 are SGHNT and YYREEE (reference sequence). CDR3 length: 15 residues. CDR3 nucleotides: TGTGCCAGCAGCTCGGCCCGGGACAGGGGTGTTGAGCAGTTCTTC. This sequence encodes CASSSARDRGVEQFF.

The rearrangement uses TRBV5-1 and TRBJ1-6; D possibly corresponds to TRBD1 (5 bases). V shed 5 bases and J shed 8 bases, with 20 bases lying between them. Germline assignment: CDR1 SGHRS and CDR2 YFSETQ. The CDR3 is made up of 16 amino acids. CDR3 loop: CASSYTGPSGYSPLHF. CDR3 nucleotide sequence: TGCGCCAGCAGTTATACCGGGCCCTCAGGGTATTCACCCCTCCACTTT.

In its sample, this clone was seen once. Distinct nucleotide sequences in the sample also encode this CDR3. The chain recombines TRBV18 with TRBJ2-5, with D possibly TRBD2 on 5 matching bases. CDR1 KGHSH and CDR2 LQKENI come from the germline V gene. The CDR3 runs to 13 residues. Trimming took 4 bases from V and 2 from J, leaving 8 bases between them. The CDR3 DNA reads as TGTGCCAGCTCACTCGGACTTCAAGAGACCCAGTACTTC. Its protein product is CASSLGLQETQYF. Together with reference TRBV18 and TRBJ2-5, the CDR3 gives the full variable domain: NAGVMQNPRHLVRRRGQEARLRCSPMKGHSHVYWYRQLPEEGLKFMVYLQKENIIDESGMPKERFSAEFPKEGPSILRIQQVVRGDSAAYFCASSLGLQETQYFGPGTRLLVL.

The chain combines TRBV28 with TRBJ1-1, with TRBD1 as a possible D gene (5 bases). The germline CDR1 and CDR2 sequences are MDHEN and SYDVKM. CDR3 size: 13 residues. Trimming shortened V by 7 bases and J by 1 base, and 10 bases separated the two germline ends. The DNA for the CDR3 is TGTGCCAGCAAGCAGGGTGGGAACACTGAAGCTTTCTTT. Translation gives CASKQGGNTEAFF.

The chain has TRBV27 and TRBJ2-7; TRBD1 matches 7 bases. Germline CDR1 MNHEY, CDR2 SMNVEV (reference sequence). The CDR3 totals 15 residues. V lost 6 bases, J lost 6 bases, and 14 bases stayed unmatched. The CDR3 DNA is TGTGCCAGCAGCTTACTACCTCAGACAGGGTTCGAGCAGTACTTC. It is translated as CASSLLPQTGFEQYF.

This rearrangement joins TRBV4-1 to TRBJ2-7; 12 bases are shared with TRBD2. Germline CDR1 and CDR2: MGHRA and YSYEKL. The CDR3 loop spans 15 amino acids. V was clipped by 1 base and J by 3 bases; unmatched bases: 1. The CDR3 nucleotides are TGCGCCAGCAGCCAAGTGACTAGCGGGAGCTACGAGCAGTACTTC. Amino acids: CASSQVTSGSYEQYF.

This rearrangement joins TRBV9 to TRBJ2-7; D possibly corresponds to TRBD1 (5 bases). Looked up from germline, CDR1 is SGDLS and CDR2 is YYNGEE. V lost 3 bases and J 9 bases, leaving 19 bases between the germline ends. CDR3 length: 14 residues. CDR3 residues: CASSGTPTSQRQYF. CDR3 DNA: TGTGCCAGCAGCGGGACACCAACTTCTCAACGGCAGTACTTC. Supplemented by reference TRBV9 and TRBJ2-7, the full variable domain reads DSGVTQTPKHLITATGQRVTLRCSPRSGDLSVYWYQQSLDQGLQFLIQYYNGEERAKGNILERFSAQQFPDLHSELNLSSLELGDSALYFCASSGTPTSQRQYFGPGTRLTVT.

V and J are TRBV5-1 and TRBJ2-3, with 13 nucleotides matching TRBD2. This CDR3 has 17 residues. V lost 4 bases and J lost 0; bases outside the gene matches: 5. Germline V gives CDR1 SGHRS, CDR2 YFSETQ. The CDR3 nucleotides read TGCGCCAGCAGCCAACTAGCGGGAGGGACTAGCACAGATACGCAGTATTTT. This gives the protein CASSQLAGGTSTDTQYF.

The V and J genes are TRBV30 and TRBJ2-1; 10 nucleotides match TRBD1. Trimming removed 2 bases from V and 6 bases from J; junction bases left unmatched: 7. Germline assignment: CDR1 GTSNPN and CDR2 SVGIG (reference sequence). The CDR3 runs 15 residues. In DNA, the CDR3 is TGTGCCTGGAGTACCGGGACAGGGGTTATCAATGAGCAGTTCTTC. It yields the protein CAWSTGTGVINEQFF.

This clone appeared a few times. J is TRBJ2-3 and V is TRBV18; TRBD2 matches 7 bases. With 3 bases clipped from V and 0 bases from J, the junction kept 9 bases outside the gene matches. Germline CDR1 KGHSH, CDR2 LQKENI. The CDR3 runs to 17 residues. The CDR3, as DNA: TGTGCCAGCTCACCTCGGGGAGCGGGATCTAGCACAGATACGCAGTATTTT. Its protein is CASSPRGAGSSTDTQYF.

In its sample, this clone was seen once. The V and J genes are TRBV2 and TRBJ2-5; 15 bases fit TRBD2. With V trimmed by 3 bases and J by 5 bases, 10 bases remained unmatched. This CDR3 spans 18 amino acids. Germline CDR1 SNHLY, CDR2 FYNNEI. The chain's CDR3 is CASSDGLAGGPRVETQYF. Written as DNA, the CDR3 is TGTGCCAGCAGTGACGGACTAGCGGGAGGGCCGCGTGTCGAGACCCAGTACTTC.

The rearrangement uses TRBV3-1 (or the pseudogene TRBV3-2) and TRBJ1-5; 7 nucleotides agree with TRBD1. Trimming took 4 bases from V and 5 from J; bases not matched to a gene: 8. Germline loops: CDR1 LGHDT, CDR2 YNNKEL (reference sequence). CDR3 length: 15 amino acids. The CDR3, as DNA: TGTGCCAGCAGCCGGGACAGCGCAAACGATCAGCCCCAGCATTTT. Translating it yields CASSRDSANDQPQHF.

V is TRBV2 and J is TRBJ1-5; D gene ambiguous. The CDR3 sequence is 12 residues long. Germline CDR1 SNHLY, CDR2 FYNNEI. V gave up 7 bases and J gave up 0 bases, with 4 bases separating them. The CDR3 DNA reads TGTGCCAGCAAGCGTAGCAATCAGCCCCAGCATTTT. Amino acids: CASKRSNQPQHF.

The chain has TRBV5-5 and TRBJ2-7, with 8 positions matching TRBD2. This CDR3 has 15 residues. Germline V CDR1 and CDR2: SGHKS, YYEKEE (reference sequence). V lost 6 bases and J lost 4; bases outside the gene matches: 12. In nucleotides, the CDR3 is TGTGCCAGCAAGCGGGAGCGGGACGTGGGGTACGAGCAGTACTTC. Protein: CASKRERDVGYEQYF. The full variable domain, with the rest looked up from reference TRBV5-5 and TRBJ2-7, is DAGVTQSPTHLIKTRGQQVTLRCSPISGHKSVSWYQQVLGQGPQFIFQYYEKEERGRGNFPDRFSARQFPNYSSELNVNALLLGDSALYLCASKRERDVGYEQYFGPGTRLTVT.